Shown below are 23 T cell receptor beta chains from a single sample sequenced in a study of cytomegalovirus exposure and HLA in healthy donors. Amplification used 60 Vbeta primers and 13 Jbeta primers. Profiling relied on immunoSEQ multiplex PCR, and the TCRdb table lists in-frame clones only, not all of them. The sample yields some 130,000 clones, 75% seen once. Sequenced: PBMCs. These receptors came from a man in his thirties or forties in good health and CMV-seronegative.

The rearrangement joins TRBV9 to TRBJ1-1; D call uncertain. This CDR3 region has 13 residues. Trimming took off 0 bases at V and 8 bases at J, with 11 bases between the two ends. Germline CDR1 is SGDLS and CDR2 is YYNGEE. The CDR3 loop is CASSVELGTEAFF. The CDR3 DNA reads TGTGCCAGCAGCGTAGAACTGGGCACGGAAGCTTTCTTT.

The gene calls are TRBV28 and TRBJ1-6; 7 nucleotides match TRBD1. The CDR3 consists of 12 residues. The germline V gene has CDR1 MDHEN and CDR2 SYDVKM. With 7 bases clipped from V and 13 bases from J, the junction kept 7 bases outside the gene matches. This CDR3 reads CASTLEGGPLHF. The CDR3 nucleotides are TGTGCCAGCACGTTAGAAGGGGGCCCCCTCCACTTT.

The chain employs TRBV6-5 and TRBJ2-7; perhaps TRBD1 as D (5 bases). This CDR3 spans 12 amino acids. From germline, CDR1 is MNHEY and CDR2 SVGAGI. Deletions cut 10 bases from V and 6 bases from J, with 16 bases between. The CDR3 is CATRPAGSEQYF. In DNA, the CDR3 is TGTGCCACCCGCCCCGCAGGGTCCGAGCAGTACTTC.

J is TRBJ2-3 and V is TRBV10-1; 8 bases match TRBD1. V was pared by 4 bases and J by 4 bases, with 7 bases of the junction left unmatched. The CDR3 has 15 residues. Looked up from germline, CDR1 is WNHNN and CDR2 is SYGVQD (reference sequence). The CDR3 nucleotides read TGCGCCAGCAGTGTAGGGACAGGAGACGCAGATACGCAGTATTTT. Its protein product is CASSVGTGDADTQYF.

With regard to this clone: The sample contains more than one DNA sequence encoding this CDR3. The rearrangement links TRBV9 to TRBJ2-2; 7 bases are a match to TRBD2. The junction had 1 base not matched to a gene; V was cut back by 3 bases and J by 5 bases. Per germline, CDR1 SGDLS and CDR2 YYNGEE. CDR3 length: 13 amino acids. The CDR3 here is CASSGGGTGELFF. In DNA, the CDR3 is TGTGCCAGCAGCGGCGGGGGTACCGGGGAGCTGTTTTTT.

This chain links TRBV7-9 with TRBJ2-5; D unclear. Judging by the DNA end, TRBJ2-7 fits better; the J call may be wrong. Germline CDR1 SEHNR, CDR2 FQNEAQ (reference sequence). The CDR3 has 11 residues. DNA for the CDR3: TGTGCCAGCAGCTGGGGCTACGAGCAGTACTTC. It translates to CASSWGYEQYF.

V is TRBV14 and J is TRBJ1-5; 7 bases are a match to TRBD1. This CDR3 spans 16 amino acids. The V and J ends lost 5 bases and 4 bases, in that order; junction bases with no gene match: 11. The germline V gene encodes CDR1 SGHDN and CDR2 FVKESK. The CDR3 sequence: CASSRGQGEKNQPQHF. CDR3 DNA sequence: TGTGCCAGCAGCAGGGGCCAGGGGGAGAAAAATCAGCCCCAGCATTTT.

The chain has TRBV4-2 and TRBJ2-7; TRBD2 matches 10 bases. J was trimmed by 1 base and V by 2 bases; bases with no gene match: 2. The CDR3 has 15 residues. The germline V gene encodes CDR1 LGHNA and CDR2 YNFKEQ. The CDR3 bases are TGTGCCAGCAGCCAAATAGCGGGGGGTTCCTACGAGCAGTACTTC. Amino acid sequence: CASSQIAGGSYEQYF.

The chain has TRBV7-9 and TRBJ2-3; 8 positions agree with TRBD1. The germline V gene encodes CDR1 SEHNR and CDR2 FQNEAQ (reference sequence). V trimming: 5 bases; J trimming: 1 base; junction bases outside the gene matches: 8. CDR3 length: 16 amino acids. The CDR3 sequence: CASSASPGQGTDTQYF. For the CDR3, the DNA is TGTGCCAGCAGCGCGTCCCCGGGACAGGGCACAGATACGCAGTATTTT.

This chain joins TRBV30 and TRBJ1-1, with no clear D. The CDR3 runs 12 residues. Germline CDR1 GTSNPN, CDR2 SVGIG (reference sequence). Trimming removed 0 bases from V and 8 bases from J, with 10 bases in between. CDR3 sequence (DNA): TGTGCCTGGAGTGTAGAGGGAGGAGAAGCTTTCTTT. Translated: CAWSVEGGEAFF.

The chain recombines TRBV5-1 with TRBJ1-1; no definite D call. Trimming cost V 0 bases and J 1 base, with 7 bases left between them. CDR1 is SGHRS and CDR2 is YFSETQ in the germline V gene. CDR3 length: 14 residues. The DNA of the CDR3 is TGCGCCAGCAGCTTGGACCGGTCGAACACTGAAGCTTTCTTT. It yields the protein CASSLDRSNTEAFF.

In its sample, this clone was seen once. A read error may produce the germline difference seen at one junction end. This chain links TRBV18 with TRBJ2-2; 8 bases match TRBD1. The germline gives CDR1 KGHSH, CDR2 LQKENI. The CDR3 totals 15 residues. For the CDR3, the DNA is TGTGCCAGCTCGCCACAGGGGGCGAACACCGGGGAGCTGTTTTTT. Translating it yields CASSPQGANTGELFF.

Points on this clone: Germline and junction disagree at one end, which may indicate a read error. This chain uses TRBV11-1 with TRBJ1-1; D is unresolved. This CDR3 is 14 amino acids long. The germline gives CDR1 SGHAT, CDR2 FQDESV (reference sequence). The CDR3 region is CASSVGNSNIEAFF. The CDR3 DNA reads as TGTGCCAGCAGCGTAGGAAATTCGAACATTGAAGCTTTCTTT.

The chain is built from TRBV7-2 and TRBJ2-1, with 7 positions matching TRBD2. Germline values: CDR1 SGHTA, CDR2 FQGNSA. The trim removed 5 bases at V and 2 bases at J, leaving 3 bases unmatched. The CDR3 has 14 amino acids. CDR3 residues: CASSPGLAYNEQFF. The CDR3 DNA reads TGTGCCAGCAGCCCCGGACTAGCCTACAATGAGCAGTTCTTC. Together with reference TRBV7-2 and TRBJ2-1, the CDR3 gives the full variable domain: GAGVSQSPSNKVTEKGKDVELRCDPISGHTALYWYRQSLGQGLEFLIYFQGNSAPDKSGLPSDRFSAERTGGSVSTLTIQRTQQEDSAVYLCASSPGLAYNEQFFGPGTRLTVL.

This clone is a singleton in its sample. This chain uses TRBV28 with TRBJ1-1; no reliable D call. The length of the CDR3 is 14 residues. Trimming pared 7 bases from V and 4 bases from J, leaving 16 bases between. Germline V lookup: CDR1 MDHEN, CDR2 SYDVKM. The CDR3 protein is CASTGGIGITEAFF. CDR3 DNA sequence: TGTGCCAGCACAGGAGGGATCGGGATCACTGAAGCTTTCTTT.

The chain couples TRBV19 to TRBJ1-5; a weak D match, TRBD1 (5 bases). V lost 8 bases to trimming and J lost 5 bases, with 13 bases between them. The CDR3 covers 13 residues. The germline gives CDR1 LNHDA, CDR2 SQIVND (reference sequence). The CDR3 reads CASSDRNYQPQHF. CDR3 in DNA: TGTGCCAGTTCCGACAGAAATTATCAGCCCCAGCATTTT.

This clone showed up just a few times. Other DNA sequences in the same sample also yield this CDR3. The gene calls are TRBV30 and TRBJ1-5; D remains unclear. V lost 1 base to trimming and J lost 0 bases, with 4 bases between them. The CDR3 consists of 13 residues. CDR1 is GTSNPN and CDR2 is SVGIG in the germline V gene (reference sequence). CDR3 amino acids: CAWSADSNQPQHF. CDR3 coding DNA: TGTGCCTGGAGTGCAGATAGCAATCAGCCCCAGCATTTT.

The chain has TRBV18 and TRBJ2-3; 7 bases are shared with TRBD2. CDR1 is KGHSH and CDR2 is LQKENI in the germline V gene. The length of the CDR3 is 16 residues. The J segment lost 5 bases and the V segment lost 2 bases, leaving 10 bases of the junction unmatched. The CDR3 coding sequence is TGTGCCAGCTCACCAACGGGGGGAGTTAGAGGAGATACGCAGTATTTT. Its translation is CASSPTGGVRGDTQYF. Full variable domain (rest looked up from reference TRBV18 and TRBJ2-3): NAGVMQNPRHLVRRRGQEARLRCSPMKGHSHVYWYRQLPEEGLKFMVYLQKENIIDESGMPKERFSAEFPKEGPSILRIQQVVRGDSAAYFCASSPTGGVRGDTQYFGPGTRLTVL.

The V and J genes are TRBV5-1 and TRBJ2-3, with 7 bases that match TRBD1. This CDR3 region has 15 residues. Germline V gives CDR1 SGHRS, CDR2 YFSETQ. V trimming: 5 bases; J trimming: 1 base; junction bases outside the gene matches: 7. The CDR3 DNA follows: TGCGCCAGCAGACCGGACAGGTCTCGCACAGATACGCAGTATTTT. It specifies CASRPDRSRTDTQYF.

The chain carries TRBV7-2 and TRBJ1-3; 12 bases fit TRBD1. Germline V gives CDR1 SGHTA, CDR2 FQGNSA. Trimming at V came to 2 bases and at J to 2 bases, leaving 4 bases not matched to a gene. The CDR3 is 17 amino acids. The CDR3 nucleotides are TGTGCCAGCAGCTTACCCGGGACAGGGGGCGCTGGAAACACCATATATTTT. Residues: CASSLPGTGGAGNTIYF.

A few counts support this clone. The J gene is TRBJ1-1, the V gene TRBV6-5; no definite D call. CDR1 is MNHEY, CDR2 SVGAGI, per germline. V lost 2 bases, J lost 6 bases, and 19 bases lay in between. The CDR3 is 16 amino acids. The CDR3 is CASSYGIATPVAEAFF. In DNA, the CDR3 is TGTGCCAGCAGTTACGGGATAGCGACCCCCGTCGCTGAAGCTTTCTTT.

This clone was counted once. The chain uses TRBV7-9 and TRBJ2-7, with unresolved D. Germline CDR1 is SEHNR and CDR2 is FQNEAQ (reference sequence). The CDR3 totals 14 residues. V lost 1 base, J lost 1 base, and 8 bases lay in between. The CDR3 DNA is TGTGCCAGCAGCTTAGGTTCGGGTTCCTACGAGCAGTACTTC. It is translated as CASSLGSGSYEQYF.

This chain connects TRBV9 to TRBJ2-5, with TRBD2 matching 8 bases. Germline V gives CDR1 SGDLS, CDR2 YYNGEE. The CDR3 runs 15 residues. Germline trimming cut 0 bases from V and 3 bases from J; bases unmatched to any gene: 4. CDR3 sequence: CASSVAAGAKETQYF. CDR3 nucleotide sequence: TGTGCCAGCAGCGTAGCAGCGGGAGCCAAAGAGACCCAGTACTTC.